A selection of T cell receptor beta chains follows, all from one sample in a study of blood T cell repertoires in COVID-19. Assay: immunoSEQ multiplex PCR; the TCRdb copy retains only in-frame clones and omits some. This table has 100,000 to 110,000 clones, about 77% appearing once. Source material: peripheral blood. All receptors derive from a man aged 65 to 79 with active or convalescent COVID-19. Both conserved end residues are part of each CDR3. D genes are given only for firm matches. Only part of the rows carry a size: once, few, many, or a class if the clone is expanded.

j_call clone_size v_call d_call cdr3_aa cdr3_nt
TRBJ1-1 - TRBV5-6 TRBD1 CASSSGTGEATEAFF TGTGCCAGCAGCTCGGGGACAGGGGAGGCCACTGAAGCTTTCTTT
TRBJ1-2 - TRBV7-2 TRBD1 CASSPTGGYGYTF TGTGCCAGCAGCCCCACAGGGGGGTATGGCTACACCTTC
TRBJ2-5 - TRBV7-6 - CASSDSIGILKETQYF TGTGCCAGCAGCGATAGCATCGGGATTCTCAAAGAGACCCAGTACTTC
TRBJ1-1 - TRBV2 - CASSSRGQAFF TGTGCCAGCAGTTCCAGGGGTCAGGCTTTCTTT
TRBJ2-2 - TRBV5-6 TRBD1 CASSAGQDPRTGELFF TGTGCCAGCAGCGCCGGACAGGACCCTAGGACCGGGGAGCTGTTTTTT
TRBJ2-6 - TRBV3-1/TRBV3-2 - CASSPRGTGANVLTF TGTGCCAGCAGCCCACGAGGAACTGGGGCCAACGTCCTGACTTTC
TRBJ1-5 - TRBV28 - CAGGTPGMGNQPQHF TGTGCCGGAGGTACCCCCGGGATGGGCAATCAGCCCCAGCATTTT
TRBJ2-7 - TRBV9 - CASSKDSHEQYF TGTGCCAGCAGCAAAGACAGCCACGAGCAGTACTTC
TRBJ1-1 - TRBV3-1/TRBV3-2 - CASSQGGWGQAFF TGTGCCAGCAGCCAAGGGGGTTGGGGGCAAGCTTTCTTT
TRBJ1-5 - TRBV15 - CATSRDLVRPQPQHF TGTGCCACCAGCAGAGATCTGGTGAGGCCTCAGCCCCAGCATTTT
TRBJ2-1 - TRBV7-2 - CASSLAGGPGSEQFF TGTGCCAGCAGCTTAGCGGGGGGGCCAGGGAGTGAGCAGTTCTTC
TRBJ1-5 - TRBV3-1/TRBV3-2 - CASSQCTDSSFQPQHF TGTGCCAGCAGCCAGTGTACCGACAGTTCCTTCCAGCCCCAGCATTTT
TRBJ2-7 - TRBV5-5 TRBD2 CASSLLGSGSPYEQYF TGTGCCAGCAGCTTGCTCGGTAGCGGGAGTCCCTACGAGCAGTACTTC
TRBJ1-2 - TRBV5-5 TRBD1 CASSPYDRGNYGYTF TGTGCCAGCAGCCCCTACGACAGGGGGAACTATGGCTACACCTTC
TRBJ2-7 - TRBV27 - CASGTTGNRYEQYF TGTGCCAGCGGGACTACAGGGAACAGGTACGAGCAGTACTTC
TRBJ1-1 once TRBV12-5 - CASGVNEGTEAFF TGTGCTAGTGGTGTGAATGAGGGCACTGAAGCTTTCTTT
TRBJ2-1 - TRBV4-1 TRBD1 CASSQSTGTPYNEQFF TGCGCCAGCAGCCAGTCGACAGGGACCCCCTACAATGAGCAGTTCTTC
TRBJ1-2 - TRBV5-4 TRBD1 CASSVGQGIFGYTF TGTGCCAGCAGCGTGGGACAGGGAATATTTGGCTACACCTTC
TRBJ2-6 - TRBV5-4 - CASSLEGLSGANVLTF TGTGCCAGCAGCTTGGAGGGACTCTCTGGGGCCAACGTCCTGACTTTC
TRBJ2-1 - TRBV30 TRBD2 CAWKAPGLADSYNEQFF TGTGCCTGGAAAGCCCCGGGACTAGCGGATTCCTACAATGAGCAGTTCTTC